This TCR beta chain was sequenced for a study of shared clonotypes between healthy human individuals. This CDR3 region has 15 residues. Per the germline V gene, CDR1 is MNHEY and CDR2 is SVGAGI. V was pared by 4 bases and J by 3 bases, with 12 bases between. The repertoire was sequenced with immunoSEQ multiplex PCR; TCRdb's copy has only in-frame clones and lacks some. Of 2 million or so clones in the sample, 85% to 95% are singletons; the top ten hold roughly 0.13%. J is TRBJ1-4 and V is TRBV6-5; D is possibly TRBD1 (6 bases). The specimen was naive CD4+ T cells sorted from blood. As for subset: CD45RA+ positively selected. The clonotype originates from a young man in good health. The CDR3 protein is CASSSTGPPNEKLFF. The CDR3 DNA sequence: TGTGCCAGCAGTTCCACAGGGCCTCCTAATGAAAAACTGTTTTTT.